This passage covers 20 T cell receptor beta chains from one sample sequenced in a study of T cells in narcolepsy. The data were produced by immunoSEQ multiplex PCR, yet TCRdb's version contains in-frame clones alone and is incomplete. The table has about 18,000 clones, approximately 90% seen once; the top ten hold 0.6% to 0.85%. What was sequenced was memory (CD45RA-) CD4+ T cells from blood. The origin of the receptors is a human donor in good health.

The chain joins TRBV7-8 to TRBJ1-6; D not certain. The CDR3 runs to 15 residues. Germline lookup yields CDR1 SGHVS and CDR2 FQNEAQ. Between the trimmed V and J ends, which lost 0 bases and 10 bases, there was a span of 13 bases. Here the CDR3 reads CASSLAPARRSPLHF. The CDR3 DNA reads as TGTGCCAGCAGCTTAGCGCCGGCCCGGCGGTCACCCCTCCACTTT. Full variable domain (remainder filled in from reference TRBV7-8 and TRBJ1-6): GAGVSQSPRYKVAKRGQDVALRCDPISGHVSLFWYQQALGQGPEFLTYFQNEAQLDKSGLPSDRFFAERPEGSVSTLKIQRTQQEDSAVYLCASSLAPARRSPLHFGNGTRLTVT.

The chain has TRBV4-3 and TRBJ2-4; D possibly uses TRBD1 or TRBD2 (5 bases each). V was cut by 0 bases and J by 9 bases, with 9 bases left in between. The CDR3 has 13 residues. Germline V gene lookup returns CDR1 LGHNA and CDR2 YSLEER. CDR3 sequence (DNA): TGCGCCAGCAGCCAAGATGGGGGTCGCATTCAGTACTTC. This gives the protein CASSQDGGRIQYF.

The chain joins TRBV6-1 to TRBJ2-3, with a tentative D call TRBD1 (6 bases). There are 18 residues in the CDR3. Trimming took off 4 bases at V and 0 bases at J, with 20 bases between the two ends. Germline V lookup: CDR1 MNHNS, CDR2 SASEGT. CDR3: CASSGGHSRGTSTDTQYF. For the CDR3, the DNA is TGTGCCAGCAGTGGGGGACACTCACGGGGCACTAGCACAGATACGCAGTATTTT.

This sequence joins TRBV9 and TRBJ1-5; TRBD1 aligns across 7 bases. Germline CDR1 reads SGDLS; CDR2 reads YYNGEE. V shed 1 base, J shed 6 bases, and the junction held 10 bases outside the gene matches. CDR3 size: 16 residues. This chain's CDR3 is CASSVSSGGLGQPQHF. The CDR3 DNA reads TGTGCCAGCAGCGTATCTTCAGGGGGACTGGGTCAGCCCCAGCATTTT.

A few counts support this clone. An end of the junction differs from the germline gene, which may be a read error. This chain links TRBV2 with TRBJ1-5; D unresolved. Looked up from germline, CDR1 is SNHLY and CDR2 is FYNNEI. The CDR3 is 13 residues long. The CDR3 sequence is CASRSQGNQPQHF. CDR3 coding DNA: TGTGCGAGCAGGAGTCAGGGCAATCAGCCCCAGCATTTT.

V and J are TRBV30 and TRBJ1-2, with 8 bases identical to TRBD1. The CDR3 spans 12 residues. Germline CDR1 is GTSNPN and CDR2 is SVGIG (reference sequence). J gave up 8 bases and V 4 bases, and 6 bases lay outside the gene matches. The CDR3 here is CAWTPGGSGYTF. Written as DNA, the CDR3 is TGTGCCTGGACTCCAGGGGGCTCCGGCTACACCTTC.

The chain couples TRBV7-2 to TRBJ2-5; D may match TRBD1 or TRBD2 (5 bases each). V lost 5 bases and J 2 bases, leaving 15 bases between the germline ends. CDR1 and CDR2 (germline): SGHTA, FQGNSA. There are 15 residues in the CDR3. The CDR3 nucleotides read TGTGCCAGCAGCCCGATGAGGGGAATACAAGAGACCCAGTACTTC. Protein product: CASSPMRGIQETQYF.

This chain links TRBV6-6 with TRBJ1-6; D may be TRBD1 (5 bases). Germline CDR1 and CDR2: MNHNY and SVGAGI (reference sequence). The CDR3 loop spans 15 amino acids. The ends were cut back, 0 bases at V and 5 bases at J, with 8 bases in the middle. The CDR3 loop reads CASSYSGEHNSPLHF. The DNA of the CDR3 is TGTGCCAGCAGTTACTCAGGGGAACATAATTCACCCCTCCACTTT.

The rearrangement uses TRBV15 and TRBJ1-5, with D uncertain. From germline, CDR1 is LNHNV and CDR2 YYDKDF (reference sequence). With 2 bases removed from V and 0 bases from J, the gap between germline ends came to 8 bases. The CDR3 sequence is 15 residues long. CDR3 amino acids: CATSRQRYSNQPQHF. CDR3 nucleotide sequence: TGTGCCACCAGCAGACAGAGATATAGCAATCAGCCCCAGCATTTT.

This chain joins TRBV18 and TRBJ1-1, with D perhaps matching TRBD1 (5 bases). The germline CDR1 and CDR2 sequences are KGHSH and LQKENI. The CDR3 length is 15 residues. V lost 3 bases to trimming and J lost 3 bases, with 14 bases between them. Here the CDR3 reads CASSPPTGAHTEAFF. In nucleotides, the CDR3 is TGTGCCAGCTCACCTCCAACCGGGGCCCACACTGAAGCTTTCTTT.

Note on this clone: Other nucleotide sequences in the sample specify the same CDR3. The CDR3 here is CASSTERNSPLHF. The CDR3 DNA reads as TGTGCCAGTAGTACCGAACGGAATTCACCCCTCCACTTT. V usage is TRBV19 and J usage is TRBJ1-6; no definite D call. CDR3 length: 13 residues. Germline-derived CDR1 and CDR2 are LNHDA and SQIVND (reference sequence). V lost 4 bases to trimming and J lost 7 bases, with 8 bases between them. The whole variable domain, filled in from reference TRBV19 and TRBJ1-6, reads DGGITQSPKYLFRKEGQNVTLSCEQNLNHDAMYWYRQDPGQGLRLIYYSQIVNDFQKGDIAEGYSVSREKKESFPLTVTSAQKNPTAFYLCASSTERNSPLHFGNGTRLTVT.

This sequence joins TRBV6-5 and TRBJ1-2; no clear D. Germline V gene sequence: CDR1 MNHEY, CDR2 SVGAGI. The ends were cut back, 7 bases at V and 3 bases at J, with 12 bases in the middle. The CDR3 is 13 residues long. The CDR3 DNA follows: TGTGCCAGCACCATATTACGTGACTATGGCTACACCTTC. The encoded protein is CASTILRDYGYTF.

The chain couples TRBV6-5 to TRBJ1-1, with D uncertain. The CDR3 loop spans 13 amino acids. V was clipped by 7 bases and J by 4 bases, with 13 bases between them. CDR1 MNHEY and CDR2 SVGAGI come from the germline V gene. Here the CDR3 reads CASTYLTATEAFF. CDR3 nucleotides: TGTGCCAGCACGTACCTTACCGCCACTGAAGCTTTCTTT.

The genes are TRBV19 and TRBJ1-1, with 8 bases matching TRBD1. After removal of 3 bases from V and 4 bases from J, the junction contained 13 bases not matched to a gene. The germline CDR1 and CDR2 sequences are LNHDA and SQIVND (reference sequence). This CDR3 has 17 amino acids. The CDR3 nucleotides are TGTGCCAGTAGTATGCACCCGCGACAGGGGAAGGGCACTGAAGCTTTCTTT. It is translated as CASSMHPRQGKGTEAFF.

V gene TRBV23-1 combines with J gene TRBJ2-7; D possibly matches TRBD1 or TRBD2 (5 bases each). TRBV23-1 carries the ORF label, with uncertain function. CDR3 length: 14 residues. V gave up 10 bases and J gave up 4 bases, with 20 bases separating them. The CDR3 protein is CAIHKRGLRYEQYF. The CDR3 bases are TGCGCCATCCATAAGAGGGGTTTGAGGTACGAGCAGTACTTC.

This chain connects TRBV28 to TRBJ1-6; D may be TRBD1 (6 bases). Trimming cost V 6 bases and J 0 bases, with 9 bases left between them. The CDR3 has 15 residues. Germline values: CDR1 MDHEN, CDR2 SYDVKM. The CDR3 region has the DNA TGTGCCAGCAGCGGGGGCAGCTCCTATAATTCACCCCTCCACTTT. Translated: CASSGGSSYNSPLHF.

The chain joins TRBV15 to TRBJ1-2; unclear D gene. Per the germline V gene, CDR1 is LNHNV and CDR2 is YYDKDF (reference sequence). CDR3 length: 13 residues. Trimming cost V 1 base and J 8 bases, with 11 bases left between them. The DNA of the CDR3 is TGTGCCACCAGCAGAGTGTCAGGTGGAGGCTACACCTTC. Translated, it gives CATSRVSGGGYTF.

The rearrangement links TRBV18 to TRBJ2-7; D is uncertain. V lost 1 base and J 2 bases, leaving 6 bases between the germline ends. There are 13 residues in the CDR3. Germline V CDR1 and CDR2: KGHSH, LQKENI. This CDR3 is CASSPLLTYEQYF. CDR3 bases: TGTGCCAGCTCACCACTGTTAACCTACGAGCAGTACTTC.

The CDR3 is CASSLFVFRGNTEAFF. The DNA for the CDR3 is TGTGCCAGCAGTTTATTCGTATTCAGGGGAAACACTGAAGCTTTCTTT. V is TRBV28 and J is TRBJ1-1; perhaps TRBD1 as D (6 bases). CDR3 length equals 16 residues. CDR1 and CDR2 from the germline V gene are MDHEN and SYDVKM. V lost 1 base and J lost 2, with 14 bases in between.

The V and J genes are TRBV19 and TRBJ2-1, with 8 bases fitting TRBD1. CDR3 length: 18 amino acids. V trimming: 4 bases; J trimming: 2 bases; junction bases outside the gene matches: 13. Germline V gives CDR1 LNHDA, CDR2 SQIVND (reference sequence). CDR3 sequence: CASSTWFSTGGTYNEQFF. CDR3 in DNA: TGTGCCAGTAGTACGTGGTTTAGTACAGGGGGGACCTACAATGAGCAGTTCTTC.